A selection of T cell receptor beta chains follows, all from one sample in a study of cytomegalovirus exposure and HLA in healthy donors. Sequencing used immunoSEQ multiplex PCR; TCRdb keeps in-frame clones, though not all of them. The repertoire holds 120,000 or so clones, roughly 62% seen once, with 1.5% to 2% in the top ten. Sequences were obtained from PBMCs. All receptors come from a man aged 25-45 years in good health and CMV-seropositive. Each CDR3 is given with its conserved first and last residue. A D gene is named only where the DNA matches it firmly. Clone sizes are given selectively: once, few, many, or a class where the clone is expanded.

>TRBJ2-1|TRBD1|TRBV5-1|NA
CASSLVRGPYNEQFF
TGCGCCAGCAGCTTGGTAAGGGGGCCCTACAATGAGCAGTTCTTC
>TRBJ2-3|TRBD2|TRBV7-9|NA
CASSRLADRTDTQYF
TGTGCCAGCAGCCGCCTAGCGGATCGCACAGATACGCAGTATTTT
>TRBJ2-7|TRBD1|TRBV6-5|few
CASRPDRGTYEQYF
TGTGCCAGCAGACCCGACAGGGGAACCTACGAGCAGTACTTC
>TRBJ2-5|NA|TRBV7-2|NA
CASSLWAGQETQYF
TGTGCCAGCAGCTTATGGGCCGGCCAAGAGACCCAGTACTTC
>TRBJ2-7|NA|TRBV7-9|NA
CASSAFVETRDPEQYF
TGTGCCAGCAGCGCGTTTGTTGAGACTAGGGACCCCGAGCAGTACTTC
>TRBJ2-2|TRBD2|TRBV28|NA
CAGREGNTGELFF
TGTGCCGGCAGGGAGGGAAACACCGGGGAGCTGTTTTTT
>TRBJ2-2|TRBD2|TRBV30|NA
CAWRVAGGYTGELFF
TGTGCCTGGAGAGTAGCGGGAGGGTACACCGGGGAGCTGTTTTTT
>TRBJ2-7|TRBD1|TRBV30|once
CAWDGTGSREQYF
TGTGCCTGGGATGGGACAGGGAGCCGGGAGCAGTACTTC
>TRBJ2-5|NA|TRBV11-1|few
CASSFGGTDQETQYF
TGTGCCAGCAGCTTTGGCGGGACAGACCAAGAGACCCAGTACTTC
>TRBJ1-1|NA|TRBV19|NA
CASSRRQSQGMNTEAFF
TGTGCCAGTAGTAGACGACAATCCCAGGGGATGAACACTGAAGCTTTCTTT
>TRBJ2-7|NA|TRBV5-1|NA
CASSLNQGTYEQYF
TGCGCCAGCAGCTTGAATCAGGGCACGTACGAGCAGTACTTC
>TRBJ2-7|NA|TRBV7-3|NA
CASSLSGPLYEQYF
TGTGCCAGCAGCTTATCCGGTCCACTCTACGAGCAGTACTTC
>TRBJ2-1|NA|TRBV4-3|NA
CASSQGISSSLRDEQFF
TGCGCCAGCAGCCAAGGGATTTCTTCTAGCTTGAGGGATGAGCAGTTCTTC
>TRBJ2-7|NA|TRBV13|NA
CASSLGPSAPYEQYF
TGTGCCAGCAGCTTAGGTCCTAGCGCACCCTACGAGCAGTACTTC
>TRBJ2-4|TRBD2|TRBV2|NA
CASSDGLAGWIRQYF
TGTGCCAGCAGTGACGGGCTAGCGGGATGGATAAGGCAGTACTTC
>TRBJ2-1|NA|TRBV27|NA
CASSSLAGQGNEQFF
TGTGCCAGCAGTTCACTAGCGGGACAGGGAAATGAGCAGTTCTTC
>TRBJ2-2|NA|TRBV6-1|few
CASSPQANTGELFF
TGTGCCAGCAGCCCCCAGGCGAACACCGGGGAGCTGTTTTTT
>TRBJ2-3|NA|TRBV6-4|NA
CASSASGAADTQYF
TGTGCCAGCAGTGCCTCGGGGGCTGCAGATACGCAGTATTTT
>TRBJ2-1|TRBD1|TRBV2|few
CASSDRGYSYNEQFF
TGTGCCAGCAGCGACAGGGGGTACTCCTACAATGAGCAGTTCTTC
>TRBJ2-5|TRBD1|TRBV6-6|NA
CASSRTGETQTQYF
TGTGCCAGCAGCCGGACAGGGGAAACACAGACCCAGTACTTC
>TRBJ2-3|TRBD2|TRBV5-1|NA
CASNWRLAGDTQYF
TGCGCCAGCAATTGGAGACTAGCGGGAGATACGCAGTATTTT
>TRBJ2-7|TRBD2|TRBV28|NA
CASAGKGVRSSGAYEQYF
TGTGCCAGTGCCGGGAAGGGGGTACGGTCTAGCGGGGCCTACGAGCAGTACTTC
>TRBJ1-2|TRBD1|TRBV10-3|once
CAISEPWTGEMDGYTF
TGTGCCATCAGTGAGCCTTGGACAGGGGAGATGGATGGCTACACCTTC
>TRBJ1-3|NA|TRBV2|NA
CASSRDSGNTIYF
TGTGCCAGCAGTCGGGACTCTGGAAACACCATATATTTT
>TRBJ2-5|NA|TRBV7-2|NA
CASSLGLRETQYF
TGTGCCAGCAGCTTAGGACTCCGGGAGACCCAGTACTTC
>TRBJ1-5|NA|TRBV18|NA
CASSPGGARQPQHF
TGTGCCAGCTCACCAGGAGGGGCGAGACAGCCCCAGCATTTT
>TRBJ1-1|TRBD1|TRBV19|NA
CASLRTTGDTEAFF
TGTGCCAGTCTGAGAACCACAGGGGACACTGAAGCTTTCTTT
>TRBJ2-1|NA|TRBV27|NA
CASRTRDGGLNNEQFF
TGTGCCAGCAGAACTAGAGACGGGGGGCTAAACAATGAGCAGTTCTTC
>TRBJ1-1|TRBD1|TRBV10-3|NA
CAIMDQGARTEAFF
TGTGCCATCATGGATCAGGGGGCGAGGACTGAAGCTTTCTTT
>TRBJ2-1|TRBD1|TRBV5-1|NA
CASSGQGVTNEQFF
TGCGCCAGCTCGGGACAGGGTGTGACCAATGAGCAGTTCTTC
>TRBJ2-5|NA|TRBV25-1|NA
CASSEVGTQETQYF
TGTGCCAGCAGTGAGGTGGGGACACAAGAGACCCAGTACTTC
>TRBJ1-1|TRBD1|TRBV5-4|NA
CASSRGQGVGTEAFF
TGTGCCAGCAGCCGCGGACAGGGGGTGGGGACTGAAGCTTTCTTT
>TRBJ2-5|TRBD2|TRBV27|once
CASSLVAGGPETQYF
TGTGCCAGCAGTTTAGTGGCGGGAGGGCCAGAGACCCAGTACTTC
>TRBJ1-5|TRBD1|TRBV2|NA
CASSLGTVSRQPQHF
TGTGCCAGCAGTCTGGGGACAGTATCACGGCAGCCCCAGCATTTT
>TRBJ2-5|TRBD2|TRBV11-2|NA
CASSLRLAEGVTQYF
TGTGCCAGCAGCCTACGACTAGCGGAAGGGGTGACCCAGTACTTC
>TRBJ1-5|TRBD1|TRBV6-1|NA
CASQSRDSSNQPQHF
TGTGCCAGCCAATCCAGGGACAGCTCCAATCAGCCCCAGCATTTT
>TRBJ2-5|TRBD1|TRBV2|few
CASRMGTGQGLGYF
TGTGCCAGCAGGATGGGGACAGGGCAGGGGTTAGGGTACTTC
>TRBJ2-5|NA|TRBV29-1|once
CSVGVVKETQYF
TGCAGCGTTGGAGTCGTTAAGGAGACCCAGTACTTC
>TRBJ2-7|TRBD2|TRBV15|NA
CATSRRTSGTREQYF
TGTGCCACCAGCAGGCGGACTAGCGGGACAAGAGAGCAGTACTTC
>TRBJ2-7|NA|TRBV18|NA
CASSPSVGSGSYEQYF
TGTGCCAGCTCACCATCAGTTGGTAGCGGATCCTACGAGCAGTACTTC
>TRBJ1-3|TRBD1|TRBV9|few
CASSVQGAGAGNTIYF
TGTGCCAGCAGCGTACAGGGGGCAGGAGCGGGAAACACCATATATTTT
>TRBJ2-7|TRBD2|TRBV2|NA
CASSVLAAGVREQYF
TGTGCCAGCAGTGTACTAGCGGCCGGAGTTCGGGAGCAGTACTTC
>TRBJ2-7|TRBD1|TRBV27|NA
CASSLSGTGRVVQYF
TGTGCCAGCAGTTTATCGGGGACAGGGCGGGTTGTGCAGTACTTC
>TRBJ1-1|NA|TRBV27|NA
CASSLGQGNTEAFF
TGTGCCAGCAGTTTAGGGCAGGGCAATACTGAAGCTTTCTTT
>TRBJ2-1|NA|TRBV6-1|NA
CASSDPAGYNEQFF
TGTGCCAGCAGTGACCCAGCGGGCTACAATGAGCAGTTCTTC
>TRBJ2-3|NA|TRBV5-1|NA
CASSSTYSVDTQYF
TGCGCCAGCAGCTCCACTTACTCGGTCGATACGCAGTATTTT
>TRBJ2-3|NA|TRBV4-2|NA
CASSQDPIGGADTQYF
TGTGCCAGCAGCCAAGATCCCATTGGCGGCGCAGATACGCAGTATTTT
>TRBJ2-7|TRBD1|TRBV6-1|medium-sized
CASSAGTGGSYEQYF
TGTGCCAGCAGTGCCGGGACAGGGGGCTCCTACGAGCAGTACTTC
>TRBJ2-1|NA|TRBV19|NA
CASSIRQINEQFF
TGTGCCAGTAGTATTAGACAGATTAATGAGCAGTTCTTC
>TRBJ1-6|TRBD1|TRBV6-5|NA
CASSRGQGRDSPLHF
TGTGCCAGCAGTCGGGGACAGGGGAGGGATTCACCCCTCCACTTT
>TRBJ2-1|NA|TRBV18|NA
CASSLFNEQFF
TGTGCCAGCTCACTCTTCAATGAGCAGTTCTTC
>TRBJ2-3|TRBD2|TRBV6-1|NA
CASSPLVAGVDTQYF
TGTGCCAGCAGTCCCCTCGTAGCGGGGGTTGATACGCAGTATTTT
>TRBJ2-1|NA|TRBV29-1|few
CSVDFEDSAYTSSYNEQFF
TGCAGCGTTGACTTCGAAGACAGCGCCTATACAAGCTCCTACAATGAGCAGTTCTTC
>TRBJ2-3|NA|TRBV28|NA
CASSLALRLFGTQYF
TGTGCCAGCAGTTTAGCCCTGCGACTATTTGGTACGCAGTATTTT
>TRBJ2-3|NA|TRBV15|few
CATSGPQGPDTQYF
TGTGCCACCAGCGGGCCACAGGGACCAGATACGCAGTATTTT
>TRBJ2-7|NA|TRBV7-2|NA
CASSVMVAAASYEQYF
TGTGCCAGCAGCGTCATGGTCGCGGCAGCCTCCTACGAGCAGTACTTC
>TRBJ1-2|TRBD1|TRBV2|NA
CASVVQGADYGYTF
TGTGCCAGTGTAGTACAGGGGGCAGACTATGGCTACACCTTC
>TRBJ2-7|NA|TRBV11-2|NA
CASSPSSYEQYF
TGTGCCAGCAGCCCTAGCTCCTACGAGCAGTACTTC
>TRBJ2-7|TRBD2|TRBV5-4|NA
CASSPGRERGTRGQYF
TGTGCCAGCAGCCCCGGTCGAGAGCGGGGGACCCGAGGGCAGTACTTC